This TCR beta chain was found in a study of T cell repertoires in cytomegalovirus infection. Study information: Public TCR beta signatures provided an indication of both CMV infection and a matching HLA type.

This CDR3 spans 16 amino acids. Germline lookup yields CDR1 PRHDT and CDR2 FYEKMQ (reference sequence). V was clipped by 5 bases and J by 0 bases; unmatched bases: 9. Study-level findings and limits: HLA-C-restricted, CMV-specific TCR beta clonotypes were dominant ex vivo.

TCRdb redid the calling of the reads with MiXCR, one entry per CDR3 protein. This sample yields approximately 1,000,000 distinct CDR3 sequences, of which roughly 31% are seen a single time; 11% to 15% belongs to the top ten. Comment on this clonotype: The antigen remains unidentified.

The chain joins TRBV13 to TRBJ1-1, with TRBD1 matching 7 bases. This sample comprised cultured CD8+ T cells from PBMCs, obtained from culture after CMV antigen stimulation. This TCR was sampled from a human donor in good health (CMV status not recorded). Some clones in this sample may be carry-over from other donors' samples. The CDR3 reads CASSPRDSRLNTEAFF. CDR3 in DNA: TGTGCCAGCAGCCCTAGGGACAGTAGACTGAACACTGAAGCTTTCTTT.